This passage covers 28 T cell receptor beta chains from one sample sequenced in a study of cytomegalovirus exposure and HLA in healthy donors. Primers for the PCR totalled 60 Vbeta and 13 Jbeta. Generated by immunoSEQ multiplex PCR, the TCRdb table keeps only in-frame clones and is missing some. The sample records 150,000 to 200,000 clones, around four fifths being singletons. Sequenced: PBMCs. The receptors derive from a woman aged 40 to 50 in good health and CMV-seronegative.

The chain employs TRBV5-4 and TRBJ1-1; TRBD1 matches 9 bases. Losses at the gene ends were 4 bases for V and 0 bases for J; bases not matched to a gene: 1. Germline lookup yields CDR1 SGHNT and CDR2 YYREEE (reference sequence). CDR3 length: 14 residues. CDR3 residues: CASSRTGVNTEAFF. The CDR3 nucleotides are TGTGCCAGCAGCAGGACAGGGGTGAACACTGAAGCTTTCTTT.

V is TRBV7-2 and J is TRBJ2-3; the D gene is possibly TRBD1 (6 bases). CDR1 and CDR2 from the germline V gene are SGHTA and FQGNSA. CDR3 size: 13 residues. Trimming took off 5 bases at V and 14 bases at J, with 20 bases between the two ends. The CDR3 is CASSLSIRTETYF. The CDR3 DNA sequence: TGTGCCAGCAGCCTGTCTATTCGGACAGAAACGTATTTT.

V gene TRBV11-2 combines with J gene TRBJ2-1, with 12 bases identical to TRBD2. V trimming: 5 bases; J trimming: 9 bases; junction bases outside the gene matches: 8. The germline gives CDR1 SGHAT, CDR2 FQNNGV. This CDR3 is built from 15 residues. CDR3 amino acids: CASSNRLAGVSEQFF. The CDR3 DNA is TGTGCCAGCAGCAACCGACTAGCGGGAGTAAGTGAGCAGTTCTTC.

The rearrangement links TRBV27 to TRBJ2-2; tentatively, D is TRBD1 (6 bases). Germline assignment: CDR1 MNHEY and CDR2 SMNVEV (reference sequence). This CDR3 has 17 residues. Trimming took 3 bases from V and 5 from J, leaving 19 bases between them. The CDR3, as DNA: TGTGCCAGCAGTTTGGGGGCCTGGGCAGAGATGACCGGGGAGCTGTTTTTT. This translates into CASSLGAWAEMTGELFF.

The chain links TRBV7-8 to TRBJ2-1; TRBD2 agrees at 7 bases. The CDR3 has 16 residues. V dropped 4 bases and J dropped 2; count of bases not matched to a gene: 8. Germline V gene lookup returns CDR1 SGHVS and CDR2 FQNEAQ. CDR3 nucleotides: TGTGCCAGCAGCTCGCTCATTAGCGGGCCCTACAATGAGCAGTTCTTC. It yields the protein CASSSLISGPYNEQFF.

This clone was observed a single time. The V call is TRBV5-1, the J call TRBJ2-7; 8 bases are shared with TRBD1. The CDR3 has 15 amino acids. The germline gives CDR1 SGHRS, CDR2 YFSETQ. V was pared by 0 bases and J by 3 bases, with 5 bases of the junction left unmatched. This CDR3 reads CASSLAGTGLYEQYF. The CDR3 region has the DNA TGCGCCAGCAGCTTGGCCGGGACAGGACTCTACGAGCAGTACTTC.

This rearrangement joins TRBV27 to TRBJ2-1, with a weak D call TRBD2 (5 bases). The CDR3 runs to 14 residues. The V and J ends lost 7 bases and 7 bases respectively, with 17 bases between them. Germline CDR1 MNHEY, CDR2 SMNVEV (reference sequence). CDR3 DNA: TGTGCCAGCACTGCCCGCGGGCCTGAGAATGAGCAGTTCTTC. This translates into CASTARGPENEQFF.

The chain combines TRBV25-1 with TRBJ2-7, with 11 bases that match TRBD2. J was trimmed by 3 bases and V by 5 bases; bases with no gene match: 3. There are 14 residues in the CDR3. Germline V lookup: CDR1 MGHDK, CDR2 SYGVNS. The CDR3 is CASSPSGRNYEQYF. The CDR3 bases are TGTGCCAGCAGTCCTAGCGGGAGGAACTACGAGCAGTACTTC.

This rearrangement joins TRBV5-1 to TRBJ2-1, with 11 positions matching TRBD2. CDR1 SGHRS and CDR2 YFSETQ come from the germline V gene. The CDR3 is made up of 17 amino acids. V was clipped by 3 bases and J by 9 bases; unmatched bases: 14. The CDR3 loop is CASSWLAGGPGGGEQFF. The CDR3, as DNA: TGCGCCAGCAGCTGGTTAGCGGGAGGGCCTGGGGGCGGTGAGCAGTTCTTC. The full variable domain, its missing parts supplied by reference TRBV5-1 and TRBJ2-1, is KAGVTQTPRYLIKTRGQQVTLSCSPISGHRSVSWYQQTPGQGLQFLFEYFSETQRNKGNFPGRFSGRQFSNSRSEMNVSTLELGDSALYLCASSWLAGGPGGGEQFFGPGTRLTVL.

The sample holds one count of this clone. The chain is built from TRBV5-8 and TRBJ2-1, with TRBD1 as a possible D gene (5 bases). Germline-derived CDR1 and CDR2 are SGHTS and YDEGEE. CDR3 size: 20 residues. V lost 2 bases and J 0 bases, leaving 24 bases between the germline ends. DNA for the CDR3: TGTGCCAGCAGCTTTGATCTCTACCCCCCAGGGTCGGTCTCCTACAATGAGCAGTTCTTC. Translated: CASSFDLYPPGSVSYNEQFF.

The chain employs TRBV5-5 and TRBJ1-1; 7 nucleotides agree with TRBD1. V trimming: 3 bases; J trimming: 0 bases; junction bases outside the gene matches: 2. This CDR3 spans 14 amino acids. Germline values: CDR1 SGHKS, CDR2 YYEKEE (reference sequence). The CDR3 region has the DNA TGTGCCAGCAGCTGGACAGGCCTGAACACTGAAGCTTTCTTT. Amino acids: CASSWTGLNTEAFF.

This chain connects TRBV2 to TRBJ2-1, with TRBD2 matching 8 bases. Germline loops: CDR1 SNHLY, CDR2 FYNNEI. The ends lost 0 bases at V and 16 bases at J; junction bases unmatched: 8. The CDR3 extends over 13 amino acids. Here the CDR3 DNA reads TGTGCCAGCAGTGAAGCGCCTAGCGGGCGTTCATTCTTC. Translated: CASSEAPSGRSFF.

This chain uses TRBV19 with TRBJ2-2; D is perhaps TRBD2 (5 bases). Trimming cost V 4 bases and J 7 bases, with 16 bases left between them. The CDR3 is 15 amino acids. Germline assignment: CDR1 LNHDA and CDR2 SQIVND (reference sequence). The CDR3 protein is CASSNRVGEGGELFF. CDR3 DNA sequence: TGTGCCAGTAGTAACCGGGTCGGGGAAGGCGGGGAGCTGTTTTTT.

The chain carries TRBV5-6 and TRBJ1-2; D uncertain. This CDR3 is 17 amino acids long. Germline V lookup: CDR1 SGHDT, CDR2 YYEEEE. V was cut by 0 bases and J by 4 bases, with 19 bases left in between. The CDR3 DNA is TGTGCCAGCAGCTTGGGTGTAGGGAGGGAGGCCCTCTATGGCTACACCTTC. Protein: CASSLGVGREALYGYTF.

V and J are TRBV6-6 and TRBJ2-5; a weak D match, TRBD2 (6 bases). There are 14 residues in the CDR3. Per the germline V gene, CDR1 is MNHNY and CDR2 is SVGAGI (reference sequence). V was cut by 0 bases and J by 4 bases, with 9 bases left in between. The CDR3 is CASSYSTRGETQYF. The CDR3 nucleotides are TGTGCCAGCAGTTACTCGACTAGGGGAGAGACCCAGTACTTC.

This chain connects TRBV9 to TRBJ2-1; no firm D call. Germline V gene sequence: CDR1 SGDLS, CDR2 YYNGEE. With 0 bases removed from V and 1 base from J, the gap between germline ends came to 8 bases. The CDR3 totals 15 residues. Written as DNA, the CDR3 is TGTGCCAGCAGCGTAGCTGCGGAATCCTACAATGAGCAGTTCTTC. It is translated as CASSVAAESYNEQFF.

This chain joins TRBV9 and TRBJ2-2, with 9 bases matching TRBD2. This CDR3 spans 17 amino acids. J gave up 6 bases and V 4 bases, and 13 bases lay outside the gene matches. Germline CDR1 and CDR2: SGDLS and YYNGEE. DNA of the CDR3: TGTGCCAGCAGCCCGACGTGGGGTAGCGGGAGTCCCGGGGAGCTGTTTTTT. As protein: CASSPTWGSGSPGELFF.

The chain recombines TRBV7-6 with TRBJ2-5, with D possibly being TRBD1 (6 bases). Germline values: CDR1 SGHVS, CDR2 FNYEAQ. The CDR3 has 12 amino acids. The germline V and J ends were trimmed by 5 bases and 6 bases, with 10 bases remaining between them. The DNA for the CDR3 is TGTGCCAGCAGCCGGGGACAACAGACCCAGTACTTC. Its protein product is CASSRGQQTQYF. Variable domain in full (rest from reference TRBV7-6 and TRBJ2-5): GAGVSQSPRYKVTKRGQDVALRCDPISGHVSLYWYRQALGQGPEFLTYFNYEAQQDKSGLPNDRFSAERPEGSISTLTIQRTEQRDSAMYRCASSRGQQTQYFGPGTRLLVL.

The chain recombines TRBV6-7 with TRBJ1-4; D ambiguous. TRBV6-7 is treated as an ORF (open reading frame) with a function not yet certain. The germline V and J ends were trimmed by 7 bases and 5 bases, with 20 bases remaining between them. CDR3 length: 16 residues. CDR3 DNA: TGTGCCAGCACCAAATCCCCGGGAGGCCGCAATGAAAAACTGTTTTTT. It codes for CASTKSPGGRNEKLFF.

The chain combines TRBV5-4 with TRBJ2-5; D is ambiguous. V shed 3 bases and J shed 2 bases, with 11 bases lying between them. Germline lookup yields CDR1 SGHNT and CDR2 YYREEE (reference sequence). The CDR3 extends over 14 amino acids. CDR3 residues: CASSSRGSQETQYF. The CDR3 DNA reads TGTGCCAGCAGCTCCCGTGGCAGTCAAGAGACCCAGTACTTC.

This clone was counted once. V gene TRBV10-3 combines with J gene TRBJ2-5, with D maybe TRBD1 (5 bases). CDR3 length equals 13 residues. Germline CDR1 ENHRY, CDR2 SYGVKD. Trimming shortened V by 5 bases and J by 0 bases, and 7 bases separated the two germline ends. CDR3 loop: CAISPDNQETQYF. CDR3 DNA: TGTGCCATCAGTCCGGACAACCAAGAGACCCAGTACTTC.

The rearrangement links TRBV2 to TRBJ1-5; 8 nucleotides line up with TRBD1. V lost 4 bases and J lost 5; bases outside the gene matches: 4. Per germline, CDR1 SNHLY and CDR2 FYNNEI. CDR3 length equals 14 residues. The chain's CDR3 is CASSGTGWDQPQHF. The CDR3 DNA is TGTGCCAGCAGTGGGACAGGGTGGGATCAGCCCCAGCATTTT.

The gene calls are TRBV5-4 and TRBJ2-5; TRBD2 aligns across 16 bases. CDR1 is SGHNT, CDR2 YYREEE, per germline (reference sequence). The CDR3 has 17 residues. The V and J ends lost 4 bases and 5 bases, in that order; junction bases with no gene match: 8. The CDR3 coding sequence is TGTGCCAGCAGCCCGGGACTAGCGGGAGGGCCCGAGGAGACCCAGTACTTC. Translating it yields CASSPGLAGGPEETQYF.

V usage is TRBV7-9 and J usage is TRBJ2-3, with 9 nucleotides matching TRBD2. V lost 5 bases, J lost 2 bases, and 5 bases stayed unmatched. Germline CDR1 reads SEHNR; CDR2 reads FQNEAQ (reference sequence). The CDR3 consists of 15 residues. The CDR3 coding sequence is TGTGCCAGCAGCATCAGACTAGCGGCCACAGATACGCAGTATTTT. This codes for CASSIRLAATDTQYF.

This clone has just a few counts. The V and J genes are TRBV5-1 and TRBJ1-5, with 8 positions matching TRBD1. With V trimmed by 3 bases and J by 5 bases, 4 bases remained unmatched. This CDR3 contains 14 residues. Germline CDR1 SGHRS, CDR2 YFSETQ. The CDR3, as DNA: TGCGCCAGCAGCTCGGGACAGGCGGATCAGCCCCAGCATTTT. Protein: CASSSGQADQPQHF.

This rearrangement joins TRBV7-9 to TRBJ2-5; a weak D match, TRBD2 (6 bases). The CDR3 is made up of 13 amino acids. V lost 9 bases to trimming and J lost 2 bases, with 13 bases between them. CDR1 and CDR2 from the germline V gene are SEHNR and FQNEAQ (reference sequence). The CDR3 sequence is CASNLGGQETQYF. The CDR3 nucleotides are TGTGCCAGTAATTTGGGAGGTCAAGAGACCCAGTACTTC. The full variable domain, rest sourced from reference TRBV7-9 and TRBJ2-5, is DTGVSQNPRHKITKRGQNVTFRCDPISEHNRLYWYRQTLGQGPEFLTYFQNEAQLEKSRLLSDRFSAERPKGSFSTLEIQRTEQGDSAMYLCASNLGGQETQYFGPGTRLLVL.

In DNA form, the CDR3 reads TGCGCCAGCAGAACGGGGGTTAGTGAGCAGTTCTTC. Its protein product is CASRTGVSEQFF. V and J are TRBV5-1 and TRBJ2-1; possible D gene TRBD2, 6 bases. The CDR3 extends over 12 amino acids. Germline CDR1 reads SGHRS; CDR2 reads YFSETQ. Trimming cost V 5 bases and J 9 bases, with 12 bases left between them.

The gene calls are TRBV5-1 and TRBJ2-1; 8 nucleotides match TRBD2. The CDR3 is made up of 14 amino acids. From germline, CDR1 is SGHRS and CDR2 YFSETQ. J lost 5 bases, V lost 4 bases, and 5 bases had no gene match. The CDR3 loop reads CASSVNSGDNEQFF. In nucleotides, the CDR3 is TGCGCCAGCAGCGTTAATAGCGGGGACAATGAGCAGTTCTTC.